The clone carrying this T cell receptor (beta chain) appeared once. Using immunoSEQ multiplex PCR, the repertoire was profiled, and TCRdb retains in-frame clones only, with some absent. This table holds tens of thousands of clones, less than 99% found once. This specimen belongs to a study of technical replicates of blood from a handful of donors. The clonotype was recovered from a human donor in good health. The sample consisted of T cells isolated from PBMCs.

CDR3 loop: CASSLAGATEAFF. DNA of the CDR3: TGCGCCAGCAGCTTGGCTGGGGCCACTGAAGCTTTCTTT. The chain has TRBV5-1 and TRBJ1-1, with a weak D call TRBD1 (5 bases). V lost 0 bases and J 4 bases, leaving 7 bases between the germline ends. The CDR3 totals 13 residues. Germline CDR1 reads SGHRS; CDR2 reads YFSETQ.